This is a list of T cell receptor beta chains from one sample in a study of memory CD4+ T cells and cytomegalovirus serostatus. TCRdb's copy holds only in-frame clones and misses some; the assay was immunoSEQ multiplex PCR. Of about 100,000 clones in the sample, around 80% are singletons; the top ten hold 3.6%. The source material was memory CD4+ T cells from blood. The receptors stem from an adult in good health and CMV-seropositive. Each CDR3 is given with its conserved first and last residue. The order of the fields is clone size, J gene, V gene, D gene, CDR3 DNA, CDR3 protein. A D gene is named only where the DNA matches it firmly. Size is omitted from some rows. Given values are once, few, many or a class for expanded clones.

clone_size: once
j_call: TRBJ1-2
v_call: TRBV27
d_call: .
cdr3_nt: TGTGCCAGCAGTCCCCGGACAACTAACTATGGCTACACCTTC
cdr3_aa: CASSPRTTNYGYTF

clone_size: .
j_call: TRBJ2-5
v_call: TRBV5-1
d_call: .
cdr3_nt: TGCGCCAGCAGCTCGCCGGGGGCGGGAGAGACCCAGTACTTC
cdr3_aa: CASSSPGAGETQYF

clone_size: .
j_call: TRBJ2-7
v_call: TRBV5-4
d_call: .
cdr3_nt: TGTGCCAGCAGCTTGGGGGCAGTAGACTCCTACGAGCAGTACTTC
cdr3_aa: CASSLGAVDSYEQYF

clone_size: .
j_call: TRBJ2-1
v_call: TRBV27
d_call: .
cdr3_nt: TGTGCCAGCCGCCTGGTTGAGGCCGCATACAATGAGCAGTTCTTC
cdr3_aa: CASRLVEAAYNEQFF

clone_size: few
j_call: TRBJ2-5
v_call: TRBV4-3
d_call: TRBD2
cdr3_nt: TGCGCCAGCAGCCTCCAGGGACTAGCGGGGGGGGGCGGAGAGACCCAGTACTTC
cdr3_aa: CASSLQGLAGGGGETQYF

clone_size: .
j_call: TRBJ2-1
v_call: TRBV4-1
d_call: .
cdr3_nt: TGCGCCAGCAGCCAAGGTGGGGGCAGTAGCGGCACCTACAATGAGCAGTTCTTC
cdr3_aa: CASSQGGGSSGTYNEQFF

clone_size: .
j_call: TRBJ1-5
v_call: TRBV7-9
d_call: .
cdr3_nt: TGTGCCAGCAGCGGGGAGGAGAGGGGGGGGAGCAATCAGCCCCAGCATTTT
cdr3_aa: CASSGEERGGSNQPQHF

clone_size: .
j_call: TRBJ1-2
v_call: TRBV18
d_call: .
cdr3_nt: TGTGCCAGCTCACCGGGACCAAACTATGGCTACACCTTC
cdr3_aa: CASSPGPNYGYTF

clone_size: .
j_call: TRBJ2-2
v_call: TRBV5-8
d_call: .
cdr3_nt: TGTGCCAGCAGCCACCCCGACGGCGGGGAGCTGTTTTTT
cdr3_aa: CASSHPDGGELFF

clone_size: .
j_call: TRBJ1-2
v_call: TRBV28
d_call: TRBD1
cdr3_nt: TGTGCCAGCAGTTTGTATACAGGGGCCGAGGGCTACACCTTC
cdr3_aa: CASSLYTGAEGYTF

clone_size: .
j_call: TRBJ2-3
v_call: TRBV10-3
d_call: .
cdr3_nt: TGTGCCATCAGTGACTATAGCGCAGATACGCAGTATTTT
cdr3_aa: CAISDYSADTQYF

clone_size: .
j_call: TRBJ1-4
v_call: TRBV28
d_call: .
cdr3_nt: TGTGCCAGCAGTTTAGTTACAGGATATGAAAAACTGTTTTTT
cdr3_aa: CASSLVTGYEKLFF

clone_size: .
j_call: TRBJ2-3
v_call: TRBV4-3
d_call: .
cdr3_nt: TGCGCCAGCAGCCAAGACCGAGCCAAACCCCCCGATACGCAGTATTTT
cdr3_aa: CASSQDRAKPPDTQYF

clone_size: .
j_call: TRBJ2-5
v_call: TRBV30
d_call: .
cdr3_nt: TGTGCCTGGAGTGGGGGACCCGAGACCCAGTACTTC
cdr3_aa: CAWSGGPETQYF

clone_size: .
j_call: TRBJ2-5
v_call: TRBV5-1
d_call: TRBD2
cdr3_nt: TGCGCCAGCAGCCCCCTCGACCGCACGGGACTAGCGGGGCTACAAGAGACCCAGTACTTC
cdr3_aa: CASSPLDRTGLAGLQETQYF

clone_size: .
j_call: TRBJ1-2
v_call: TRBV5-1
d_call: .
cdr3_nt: TGCGCCAGCAGCCCCCAGGGGACCGGGTATGGCTACACCTTC
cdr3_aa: CASSPQGTGYGYTF

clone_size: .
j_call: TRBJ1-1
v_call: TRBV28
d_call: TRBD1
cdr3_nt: TGTGCCAGCAGCCCTCAGACAGGGAAAATCACTGAAGCTTTCTTT
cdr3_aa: CASSPQTGKITEAFF